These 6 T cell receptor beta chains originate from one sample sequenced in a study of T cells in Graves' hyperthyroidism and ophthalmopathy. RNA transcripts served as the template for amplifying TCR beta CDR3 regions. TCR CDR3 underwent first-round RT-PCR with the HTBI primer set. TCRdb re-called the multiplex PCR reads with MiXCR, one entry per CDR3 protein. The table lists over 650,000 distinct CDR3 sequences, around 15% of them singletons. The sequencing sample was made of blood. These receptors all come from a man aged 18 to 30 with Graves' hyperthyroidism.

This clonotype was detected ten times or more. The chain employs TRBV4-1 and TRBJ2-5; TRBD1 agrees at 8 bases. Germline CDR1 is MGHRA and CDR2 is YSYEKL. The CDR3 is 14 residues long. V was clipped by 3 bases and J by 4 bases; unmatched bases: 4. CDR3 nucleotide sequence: TGCGCCAGCAGCCACCCTGACAGGGGAGAGACCCAGTACTTC. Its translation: CASSHPDRGETQYF.

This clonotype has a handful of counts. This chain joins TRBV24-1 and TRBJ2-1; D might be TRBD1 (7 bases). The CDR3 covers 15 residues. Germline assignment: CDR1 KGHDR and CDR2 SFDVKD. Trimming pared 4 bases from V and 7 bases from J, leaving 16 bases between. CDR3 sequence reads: CATSDPRGTGNEQFF. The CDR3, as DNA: TGTGCCACCAGTGACCCCAGGGGGACTGGGAATGAGCAGTTCTTC.

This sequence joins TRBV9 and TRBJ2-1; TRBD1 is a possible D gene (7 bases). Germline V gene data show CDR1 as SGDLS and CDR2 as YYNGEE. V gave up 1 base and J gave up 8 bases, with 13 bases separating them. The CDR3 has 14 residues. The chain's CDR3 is CASSVIGGGDEQFF. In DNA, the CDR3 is TGTGCCAGCAGCGTAATAGGGGGCGGGGATGAGCAGTTCTTC.

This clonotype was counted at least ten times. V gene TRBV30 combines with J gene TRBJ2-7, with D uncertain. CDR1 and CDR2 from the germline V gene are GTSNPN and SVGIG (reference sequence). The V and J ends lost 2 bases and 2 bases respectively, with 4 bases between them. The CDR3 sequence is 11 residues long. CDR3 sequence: CAWSSAYEQYF. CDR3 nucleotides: TGTGCCTGGAGTTCCGCCTACGAGCAGTACTTC.

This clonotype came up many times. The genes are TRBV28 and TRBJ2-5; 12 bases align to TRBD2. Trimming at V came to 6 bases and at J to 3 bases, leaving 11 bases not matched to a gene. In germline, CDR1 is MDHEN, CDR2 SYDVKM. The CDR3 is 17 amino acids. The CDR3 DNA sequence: TGTGCCAGCAGCCCTCCCACTAGCGGGAGGCCCGAAGAGACCCAGTACTTC. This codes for CASSPPTSGRPEETQYF.

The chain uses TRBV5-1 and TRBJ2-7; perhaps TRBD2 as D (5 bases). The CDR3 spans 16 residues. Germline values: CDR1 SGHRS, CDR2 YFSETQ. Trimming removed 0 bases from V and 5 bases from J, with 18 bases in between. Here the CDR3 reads CASSLAGWLAGHEQYF. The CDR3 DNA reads TGCGCCAGCAGCTTGGCCGGGTGGCTAGCCGGCCACGAGCAGTACTTC.